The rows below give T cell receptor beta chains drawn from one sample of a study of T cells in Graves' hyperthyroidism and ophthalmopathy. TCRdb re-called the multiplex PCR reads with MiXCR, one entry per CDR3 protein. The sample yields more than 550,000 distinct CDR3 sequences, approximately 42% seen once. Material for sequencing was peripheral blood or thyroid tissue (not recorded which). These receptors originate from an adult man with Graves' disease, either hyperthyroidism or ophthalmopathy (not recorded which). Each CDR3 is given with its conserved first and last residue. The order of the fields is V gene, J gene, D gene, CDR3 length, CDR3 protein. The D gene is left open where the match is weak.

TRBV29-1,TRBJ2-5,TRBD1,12,CSGSTGGETQYF
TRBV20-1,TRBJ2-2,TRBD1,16,CSARPGQGSDTGELFF
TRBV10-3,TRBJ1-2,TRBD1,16,CAISDTPTGDVDGYTF
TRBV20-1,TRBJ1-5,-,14,CSARDRGFSQPQHF
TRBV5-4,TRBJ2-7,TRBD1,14,CASSIQDRDYEQYF
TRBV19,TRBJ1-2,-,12,CASSYSHYGYTF
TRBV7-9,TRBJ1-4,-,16,CASSPRAAATNEKLFF
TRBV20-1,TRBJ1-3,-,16,CSARDLQGSSGNTIYF
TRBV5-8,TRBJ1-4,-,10,CASSPSPLFF
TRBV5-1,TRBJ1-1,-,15,CASSLPGEGLAEAFF
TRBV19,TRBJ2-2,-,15,CASSRTGRGTGELFF
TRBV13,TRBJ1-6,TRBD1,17,CASSFNRGKYYNSPLHF
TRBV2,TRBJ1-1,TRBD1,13,CASTDRSNTEAFF
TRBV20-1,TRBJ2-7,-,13,CSARSPDTFEQYF
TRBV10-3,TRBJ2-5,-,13,CAISDGGQETQYF
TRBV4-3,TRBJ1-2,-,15,CASSQEGGPYYGYTF
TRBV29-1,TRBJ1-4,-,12,CSFQDSGEKLFF
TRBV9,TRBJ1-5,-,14,CASSRVGDNQPQHF
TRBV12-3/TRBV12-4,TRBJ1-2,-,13,CASSLRRQGGYTF
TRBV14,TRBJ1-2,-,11,CASSQGSGYTF
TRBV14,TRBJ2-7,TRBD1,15,CASSHNSGTGGEQYF
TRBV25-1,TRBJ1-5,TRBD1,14,CASSPAGGQQPQHF
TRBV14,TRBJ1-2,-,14,CASSQGAGNYGYTF
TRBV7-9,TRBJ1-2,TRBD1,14,CASSFGQGNGGYTF
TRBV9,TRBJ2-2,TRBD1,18,CASSDAGQAPLNTGELFF
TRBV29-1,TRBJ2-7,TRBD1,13,CSVDRGWRNEQYF
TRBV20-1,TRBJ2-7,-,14,CSASWTGGIYEQYF